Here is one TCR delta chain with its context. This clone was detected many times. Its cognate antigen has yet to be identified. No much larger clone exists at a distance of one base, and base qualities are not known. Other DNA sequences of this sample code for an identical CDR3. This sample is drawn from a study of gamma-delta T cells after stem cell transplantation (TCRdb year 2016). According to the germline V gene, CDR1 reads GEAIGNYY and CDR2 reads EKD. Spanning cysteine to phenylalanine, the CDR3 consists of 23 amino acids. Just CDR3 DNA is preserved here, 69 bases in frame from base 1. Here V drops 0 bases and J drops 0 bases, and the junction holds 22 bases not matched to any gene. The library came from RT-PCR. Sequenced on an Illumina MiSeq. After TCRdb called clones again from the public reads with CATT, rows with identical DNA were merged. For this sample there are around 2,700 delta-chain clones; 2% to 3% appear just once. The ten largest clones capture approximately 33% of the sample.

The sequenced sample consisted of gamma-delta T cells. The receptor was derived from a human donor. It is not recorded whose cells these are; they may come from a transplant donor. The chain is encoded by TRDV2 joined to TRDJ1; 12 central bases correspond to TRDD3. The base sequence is TGTGCCTGTGACACCGTTTGGGGTGGACTGGGGGATACCCCCCACGCGTACACCGATAAACTCATCTTT. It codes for CACDTVWGGLGDTPHAYTDKLIF.